This T cell receptor beta chain is drawn from a study of T cell responses to AZD1222 COVID-19 vaccine. Clones were read by immunoSEQ multiplex PCR, and TCRdb kept only the in-frame ones, dropping some. The profile covers fewer than 120,000 clones, with around 93% appearing a single time and over 6% taken by the ten largest. The V gene's germline CDR1 is GTSNPN and CDR2 SVGIG (reference sequence). The ends lost 0 bases at V and 5 bases at J; junction bases unmatched: 5. There are 14 residues in the CDR3. Study-wide findings and caveats: There were vaccine-associated CD4 TCRs across spike, dominant at 160-218 and 743-854. After two AZD1222 doses, spike-specific TCR breadth and depth rose versus day 0. White British people made up most donors, females outnumbered males, and clonal diversity was possibly underestimated.

Points on this clone: Antigen: not known.

This specimen was peripheral blood, taken on day 0 of AZD1222 vaccination. J is TRBJ2-3 and V is TRBV30; TRBD1 matches at 7 bases. The sequence was obtained from an adult in good health. The CDR3 nucleotides are TGTGCCTGGAGTGTGAGGGGGCGATTAGATACGCAGTATTTT. This translates into CAWSVRGRLDTQYF.